This T cell receptor (beta chain) was identified in a study of cytomegalovirus exposure and HLA in healthy donors (dated by TCRdb to between 2016 and 2019). Background on the whole study: In an earlier analysis of roughly 590 of the donors, around 290 Gb of sequence data and 100 million or so unique TCR beta sequences from 150 million to 200 million T cells were reported. Every repertoire in the discovery cohort had been generated on one and the same sequencing platform. The study aimed to test whether signatures of past pathogen exposure could be identified by cataloging public T cell receptors. Because of strong linkage in the cohort, roughly five DR-DQ haplotypes were treated as single units for association and clustering. Donor age, sex, ethnicity and CMV serostatus were compiled alongside the repertoire data. Among some 410 genotyped donors of the cohort, an average of approximately 240,000 unique TCR beta nucleotide sequences were sequenced per donor, about a sixth of them non-productive. Along with the roughly 670-subject first cohort, a separate validation cohort of 120 different subjects was used. An earlier analysis of several hundred of the donors used high-throughput TCR beta sequencing to judge whether each TCR beta V gene segment behaved as functional or pseudogenic. Of the roughly 400 genotyped donors, less than 85% were placed in the genetic ancestry cluster associated with self-reported Caucasian donors. A later genetic analysis took genome-wide SNP genotypes for about three fifths of the 666 donors and used that subset as a discovery cohort. Typing coverage differed by locus: A, B, C, DRB1 and DQB1 were typed in roughly 629-640 donors, DQA1 in 522, DPA1 in 600 to 610, and DPB1 in about 450. Class I and class II HLA loci were covered by the typing at four-digit resolution. Using immunosequencing, the study profiled T cell repertoires from 666 subjects and related those repertoires to cytomegalovirus serostatus. To study patterns of TCR occurrence, a later analysis re-analyzed previously published TCR beta repertoires from several hundred donors and added high-resolution HLA genotyping. An early release that covered some 640 HLA-typed donors contained approximately 300 gigabases of sequencing data and tens of millions of unique TCR sequences. To predict cytomegalovirus infection status, the study combined high-throughput TCR immunosequencing, statistical association of individual TCRs with disease status, and machine learning. The later analysis used no new phenotypic data to find candidate immune exposures, relying instead on TCR beta sequences and their occurrence across donors. Overall results and qualifications from the work: In an earlier analysis of over 550 of the donors, most TCR beta V segments were observed in productive rearrangements about 87% or about 30% of the time, broadly matching IMGT annotations. In a later genetic analysis, a missense DCLRE1C variant was associated with V-gene and J-gene trimming of TCR beta chains, and the association was replicated in an independent cohort. Because counts were too low, 15 to 20 rarely observed V segments, including chromosome 9 orphons, were left out of the earlier analysis of 500 to 650 of the donors. Linkage disequilibrium might explain the correlated functional status among segregating V segments, but an unknown experimental factor could not be ruled out. Immune exposure information for the cohort was limited to CMV serostatus. The authors suggested that the approach could potentially be generalized to other disease states and immunological phenotypes. At a false discovery rate of 0.05, a later analysis linked approximately 18,000 TCR beta sequences to specific HLA alleles. In a later analysis, TCR association rates were found to vary across HLA loci, with the most associated TCRs seen for DRB1 alleles and the fewest for HLA-C alleles. Cytomegalovirus status was reported to be diagnosed by the classifier with high specificity and sensitivity in both the original and validation cohorts. According to a later analysis, most CMV-associated TCR beta chains appeared to be HLA-restricted, and the HLA associations seemed to be driven largely by CMV exposure. A further reported finding was that TCR beta sequences accurately predicted the HLA-A and HLA-B alleles for most subjects in the first cohort. The presence/absence analyses assumed that sequencing depth was roughly uniform across donors, and that assumption may not be true. In a later genetic analysis, fewer N-insertions in productive TCRs were reported among donors in an Asian-associated ancestry cluster than the roughly 700-donor mean. Because some donors lacked HLA typing at each locus, the association tests relied only on the typed subset. In a later analysis, several top co-occurrence clusters were reported to appear linked to parvovirus B19, influenza, CMV and Epstein-Barr virus. The study listed 164 TCR beta chains as associated with cytomegalovirus. When HLA alleles, especially DR and DQ, strongly co-occurred, attributing TCR associations to individual alleles was difficult. In vitro tests confirmed that a few of the cytomegalovirus-associated TCR beta chains recognize cytomegalovirus antigens. Compared with equally common non-associated chains, HLA-associated TCR beta chains in a later analysis were more clonally expanded and had lower generation probabilities. Most TCR sequences were observed very rarely across donors, whereas some public TCRs were present in many individuals. Some IMGT-functional V segments, including TRBV6-2 and TRBV6-3, could not be told apart with the 87-base-pair reads, so those segments were excluded. This cohort had only TCR beta chains sequenced, and the lack of alpha or paired-chain data limited which features could be detected. A cluster of highly shared sequence variants was judged likely to represent a technical artifact of the sequencing pipeline.

In total, 630 or so healthy bone marrow donors made up the cohort. All cohort members were sampled while nominally healthy, although unrecorded immune exposures were likely present. The donor was CMV seronegative and belonged to the group of several hundred seronegative cohort members. A peripheral blood sample was collected from each donor, and TCR beta sequencing was performed on peripheral blood mononuclear cells. The Qiagen DNeasy Blood Extraction Kit was used to extract genomic DNA from the blood cell samples. Relative to germline, V is missing 0 bases and J is missing 10 bases, with 20 bases of the junction outside any gene match. CDR3 length: 20 amino acids, cysteine to phenylalanine. Only the CDR3 DNA is retained, 60 bases long and in frame from the first base. CDR1 and CDR2 (SGDLS, YYNGEE) derive from the germline V gene. Comments on this clone: Its specific antigen is unknown. No base quality values were provided; no much bigger clone lies one nucleotide off.

Libraries came from the immunoSEQ multiplex PCR assay. For the multiplex PCR, a mixture combining 60 forward primers for TCR Vbeta segments and 13 reverse primers for TCR Jbeta segments was used. The CDR3 region of rearranged TCR beta genes was amplified from genomic DNA with a multiplex PCR assay. Amplified TCR beta libraries were sequenced as 87-base-pair reads on the Illumina HiSeq System. Concerning the study's data processing: A later analysis tallied roughly 80 million unique TCR beta chains across the 660 or so repertoires, and approximately 12 million of those chains were shared by two or more donors. Raw reads were error-corrected and collapsed into unique sequences by a nearest-neighbor algorithm in which closely related sequences were merged to remove PCR and sequencing errors. V, D and J gene segments were assigned by aligning CDR3 sequences to IMGT reference sequences. For a sequence to be retained, a match of at least six nucleotides to both a V gene segment and a J gene segment was required. Rearrangements were classified as productive when the CDR3 lacked stop codons and remained in frame with V and J, and all other rearrangements were classified as non-productive. CDR3 was defined by IMGT convention, running from the second conserved V-encoded cysteine to the conserved J-encoded phenylalanine. Sequences without an unambiguous match to a single V gene segment were excluded from the earlier analysis of several hundred of the donors. An earlier analysis of fewer than 750 of the donors called V segments functional above 56.7% productive rearrangements and segregating when the between-donor standard deviation exceeded 5%. A statistical classification framework was built for diagnosing cytomegalovirus status from the catalog of TCR beta chain sequences. In a later analysis, V and J genes were assigned by comparing TCR nucleotide sequences against IMGT/GENE-DB human TR gene sequences. Using the TCRdist pipeline, a later analysis assigned CDR3 sequences along with most-parsimonious VDJ recombination scenarios. A later analysis defined each TCR beta chain by its CDR3 amino acid sequence plus V-gene family, and excluded reads lacking a unique V-gene family. To address suspected cross-contamination and a sequencing artifact, a later analysis removed approximately 590 highly shared, low-generation-probability nucleotide sequences. In a later analysis, a clonal expansion index for each public chain was calculated from normalized within-repertoire ranks of inferred template counts. In a later analysis, generation probabilities were computed using a VDJ recombination model fitted to out-of-frame rearrangements, and the results were checked against IGoR. Hypergeometric tests were used in a later analysis to score TCR-TCR, TCR-HLA and TCR-CMV co-occurrence, with a repertoire-size bias correction applied to the TCR pairs. A later analysis estimated false discovery rates by permuting HLA or CMV assignments 20 times. In a later analysis, co-occurring TCRs were grouped using DBSCAN, with TCRdist sequence similarity added in when clustering inside HLA-allele-positive subsets. Repertoires with fewer than 30,000 or more than 120,000 public chains, plus five repertoires with anomalous nucleotide sharing, were excluded from co-occurrence clustering. TCRdb took this table from immuneACCESS and kept in-frame rearrangements with V and J called. Such tables lack part of the clones; where checked against another copy, unresolved V genes explain under half of the gap, and the rest is unexplained. The V and J calls and clone size come from that table; D and trimming were worked out from the DNA. The sample table records 150,000 to 200,000 clones; around 80% of these occur just once. The top ten constitute 0.95% to 1.1% of the sample.

This chain is built from TRBV9 and TRBJ2-1, with 12 bases in between that match TRBD2. Sequencing was performed on PBMCs. The sequence derives from a woman aged 40-49 years in good health and CMV-seronegative. This receptor carries the CDR3 CASSVGFVDSTSGRSGEQFF. The nucleotide sequence is TGTGCCAGCAGCGTAGGATTCGTCGACAGCACTAGCGGGAGGTCTGGGGAGCAGTTCTTC.